This TCR beta chain was documented in a study of cytomegalovirus exposure and HLA in healthy donors. Primers included in the PCR were 60 Vbeta and 13 Jbeta primers. Data came from immunoSEQ multiplex PCR; TCRdb stores just in-frame clones and leaves some out. Found here are about 160,000 clones, 60% to 80% of them singletons; the top ten hold 1.3% to 1.5%. This CDR3 is 15 amino acids long. Trimming took off 2 bases at V and 4 bases at J, with 14 bases between the two ends. Germline V lookup: CDR1 MDHEN, CDR2 SYDVKM. The chain links TRBV28 to TRBJ1-2, with a weak D call TRBD1 (5 bases). Sequencing was done on a sample of PBMCs. This TCR derives from a woman in her twenties or thirties in good health and CMV-seronegative. The CDR3 DNA follows: TGTGCCAGCAGTTTAAGGGGCAGAGCCGCCTATGGCTACACCTTC. Residues: CASSLRGRAAYGYTF.